Presented here are 28 T cell receptor beta chains from one specimen sequenced in a study of T cells in Graves' hyperthyroidism and ophthalmopathy. Regions amplified from RNA transcripts were the TCR beta CDR3 regions. Carried out on the TCR CDR3, a first-round RT-PCR used the HTBI primer set. A single record per CDR3 protein comes from TCRdb applying MiXCR to the multiplex PCR reads. This sample yields over 500,000 distinct CDR3 sequences, of which 40% to 55% are seen a single time; about two fifths belongs to the top ten. The specimen was peripheral blood or thyroid tissue (not recorded which). These receptors were collected from an adult woman with Graves' disease, either hyperthyroidism or ophthalmopathy (not recorded which).

The chain links TRBV24-1 to TRBJ2-2; no reliable D call. The CDR3 totals 16 residues. The V end lost 5 bases, the J end lost 1 base, and 13 bases lay between the germline ends. Germline-derived CDR1 and CDR2 are KGHDR and SFDVKD. CDR3 in DNA: TGTGCCACCAGTGGTGTAGCTGAAGAGAACACCGGGGAGCTGTTTTTT. Protein sequence: CATSGVAEENTGELFF.

V usage is TRBV29-1 and J usage is TRBJ1-4; 9 bases align to TRBD1. CDR1 and CDR2 from the germline V gene are SQVTM and ANQGSEA. The CDR3 is 12 amino acids. The trim removed 4 bases at V and 8 bases at J, leaving 2 bases unmatched. The CDR3 DNA reads as TGCAGCGTTGGGGGGACAGGGGAAAAACTGTTTTTT. This codes for CSVGGTGEKLFF.

In its sample, this clonotype was seen once. A much larger clone differs from this one at a single base, so this may be a read error. As DNA, the CDR3 is TGTGCCATCAGTGAAAAGTGGGGGACTGACACCCAGTACTTC. Translating it yields CAISEKWGTDTQYF. The chain couples TRBV10-3 to TRBJ2-5; D possibly corresponds to TRBD2 (6 bases). The CDR3 covers 14 residues. Trimming cost V 3 bases and J 8 bases, with 16 bases left between them. Germline V gives CDR1 ENHRY, CDR2 SYGVKD.

This clonotype was seen just once. This chain joins TRBV7-3 and TRBJ1-1; D remains ambiguous. The CDR3 extends over 13 amino acids. The germline gives CDR1 SGHTA, CDR2 FQGTGA. Trimming removed 5 bases from V and 0 bases from J, with 7 bases in between. CDR3 sequence (DNA): TGTGCCAGCAGCCTAATTATGAACACTGAAGCTTTCTTT. Its translation: CASSLIMNTEAFF.

This chain connects TRBV2 to TRBJ2-5; D remains unclear. Germline-derived CDR1 and CDR2 are SNHLY and FYNNEI. This CDR3 has 15 residues. V was shortened by 4 bases and J by 9 bases, with 21 bases between the two germline ends. The CDR3, as DNA: TGTGCCAGCAGTGTTAGGAGTTATAGCAATCAGCCCCAGTACTTC. This gives the protein CASSVRSYSNQPQYF. The variable domain in full, completed from reference TRBV2 and TRBJ2-5, reads EPEVTQTPSHQVTQMGQEVILRCVPISNHLYFYWYRQILGQKVEFLVSFYNNEISEKSEIFDDQFSVERPDGSNFTLKIRSTKLEDSAMYFCASSVRSYSNQPQYFGPGTRLLVL.

This chain joins TRBV20-1 and TRBJ1-2, with D possibly matching TRBD1 (6 bases). The V gene's germline CDR1 is DFQATT and CDR2 SNEGSKA (reference sequence). V lost 2 bases and J lost 3, with 25 bases in between. The CDR3 length is 18 residues. The CDR3 region is CSARWGAPHLMGYYGYTF. CDR3 DNA: TGCAGTGCTAGATGGGGGGCCCCACACCTGATGGGATACTATGGCTACACCTTC.

The rearrangement joins TRBV5-4 to TRBJ2-5, with 12 bases matching TRBD2. Trimming removed 0 bases from V and 7 bases from J; junction bases left unmatched: 7. Germline V gene lookup returns CDR1 SGHNT and CDR2 YYREEE (reference sequence). The CDR3 covers 16 residues. The chain's CDR3 is CASSLVLAGGPGTQYF. The CDR3 DNA reads as TGTGCCAGCAGCTTGGTACTAGCGGGAGGCCCCGGGACCCAGTACTTC.

This clonotype has more than one count but fewer than ten. The chain couples TRBV7-2 to TRBJ2-5; possibly TRBD2 for D (9 bases). The J call is in doubt because the DNA end fits TRBJ2-1 better. The CDR3 has 13 residues. The V gene's germline CDR1 is SGHTA and CDR2 FQGNSA. In nucleotides, the CDR3 is TGTGCCAGCAAGGCGGGAGGGACAGGTCATCAGTTCTTC. Residues: CASKAGGTGHQFF.

This clonotype was observed a single time. A much larger clone lies a single base off, so this may be a read error. V gene TRBV7-9 combines with J gene TRBJ1-2; 7 nucleotides align to TRBD1. CDR3 size: 19 residues. CDR1 and CDR2 (germline): SEHNR, FQNEAQ (reference sequence). The CDR3 DNA follows: TGTGCCAGCAGCTCTAGATGGGACAGCTATAGTGGGTTTAACTATGACTACACCTTC. Translating it yields CASSSRWDSYSGFNYDYTF. The complete variable domain, with remaining parts taken from reference TRBV7-9 and TRBJ1-2, reads DTGVSQNPRHKITKRGQNVTFRCDPISEHNRLYWYRQTLGQGPEFLTYFQNEAQLEKSRLLSDRFSAERPKGSFSTLEIQRTEQGDSAMYLCASSSRWDSYSGFNYDYTFGSGTRLTVV.

This clonotype was picked up a small number of times. The chain employs TRBV7-2 and TRBJ1-4, with 7 positions matching TRBD1. Germline V gene sequence: CDR1 SGHTA, CDR2 FQGNSA. V shed 6 bases and J 10 bases; nucleotides not matched to a gene: 5. This CDR3 is 12 amino acids long. The CDR3 loop reads CASSHQGGKLFF. DNA of the CDR3: TGTGCCAGCAGTCATCAGGGGGGAAAACTGTTTTTT.

This clonotype was seen at least ten times. The chain has TRBV7-2 and TRBJ1-4; D is unresolved. The CDR3 has 14 residues. The germline V gene has CDR1 SGHTA and CDR2 FQGNSA. Between the trimmed V and J ends, which lost 5 bases and 7 bases, there was a span of 14 bases. CDR3 region: CASSPSVWGEKLFF. The CDR3 region has the DNA TGTGCCAGCAGCCCTTCCGTGTGGGGTGAAAAACTGTTTTTT.

There are a few counts of this clonotype. This sequence joins TRBV10-3 and TRBJ2-7; no reliable D call. Germline CDR1 is ENHRY and CDR2 is SYGVKD. This CDR3 region has 17 residues. V gave up 0 bases and J gave up 6 bases, with 21 bases separating them. Here the CDR3 reads CAISESTWASPHREQYF. CDR3 bases: TGTGCCATCAGTGAGTCGACTTGGGCTAGTCCTCATCGCGAGCAGTACTTC.

This clonotype was detected ten times or more. The V gene is TRBV2, the J gene TRBJ1-5, with D tentatively TRBD1 (5 bases). Per the germline V gene, CDR1 is SNHLY and CDR2 is FYNNEI. The CDR3 is 14 residues long. Trimming took off 4 bases at V and 8 bases at J, with 15 bases between the two ends. CDR3 bases: TGTGCCAGCAGTGCGCAGGGCGGATTTGAGCCCCAGCATTTT. This encodes CASSAQGGFEPQHF. The full variable domain, in which reference TRBV2 and TRBJ1-5 provide the parts outside the CDR3, is EPEVTQTPSHQVTQMGQEVILRCVPISNHLYFYWYRQILGQKVEFLVSFYNNEISEKSEIFDDQFSVERPDGSNFTLKIRSTKLEDSAMYFCASSAQGGFEPQHFGDGTRLSIL.

This sequence joins TRBV9 and TRBJ2-7; 11 bases fit TRBD1. CDR1 and CDR2 (germline): SGDLS, YYNGEE. This CDR3 has 14 residues. V lost 0 bases to trimming and J lost 6 bases; unmatched junction nucleotides: 2. The CDR3 coding sequence is TGTGCCAGCAGCGTAGACGGGACAGGGGGCGAGCAGTACTTC. Translated: CASSVDGTGGEQYF.

The genes are TRBV4-3 and TRBJ2-7; D is possibly TRBD2 (6 bases). CDR3 length equals 16 residues. In germline, CDR1 is LGHNA, CDR2 YSLEER. The germline V and J ends were trimmed by 1 base and 5 bases, with 18 bases remaining between them. For the CDR3, the DNA is TGCGCCAGCAGCCAAGGGGGAGGCCACAGCTGGGACGAGCAGTACTTC. Translation gives CASSQGGGHSWDEQYF.

About this clonotype: Possible read error: a much larger clone is one base away. V gene TRBV10-3 combines with J gene TRBJ1-1; D perhaps matches TRBD1 (5 bases). CDR1 ENHRY and CDR2 SYGVKD come from the germline V gene. The CDR3 runs to 17 residues. V was shortened by 3 bases and J by 10 bases, with 27 bases between the two germline ends. The CDR3 DNA is TGTGCCATCAGTGAAGATTGGGGACCCAGGCAGACTCAAGGAGCTTTCTTT. Translating it yields CAISEDWGPRQTQGAFF.

V usage is TRBV20-1 and J usage is TRBJ1-5; D gene unclear. Trimming removed 8 bases from V and 0 bases from J, with 17 bases in between. This CDR3 is built from 15 residues. Looked up from germline, CDR1 is DFQATT and CDR2 is SNEGSKA (reference sequence). CDR3 coding DNA: TGCAGTCTTGCCCCTTTTAGGTATAGCAATCAGCCCCAGCATTTT. This translates into CSLAPFRYSNQPQHF.

The CDR3 coding sequence is TGCAGTGCTAGGGAGGATGCGGGAGGTGTCGGGGAGCTGTTTTTT. It translates to CSAREDAGGVGELFF. J is TRBJ2-2 and V is TRBV20-1; 8 bases are shared with TRBD2. V trimming: 3 bases; J trimming: 7 bases; junction bases outside the gene matches: 10. This CDR3 is built from 15 residues. Germline V lookup: CDR1 DFQATT, CDR2 SNEGSKA (reference sequence).

Here the CDR3 DNA reads TGCAGTGCTAAAGGGGGCCTGAACACTGAAGCTTTCTTT. This translates into CSAKGGLNTEAFF. The chain couples TRBV20-1 to TRBJ1-1; 7 nucleotides agree with TRBD1. The germline gives CDR1 DFQATT, CDR2 SNEGSKA (reference sequence). This CDR3 is built from 13 residues. With V trimmed by 4 bases and J by 0 bases, 2 bases remained unmatched.

This rearrangement joins TRBV7-6 to TRBJ2-5, with D perhaps matching TRBD1 (6 bases). The V end was cut by 7 bases, the J end by 4 bases, with 13 bases between. This CDR3 contains 13 residues. Germline V gives CDR1 SGHVS, CDR2 FNYEAQ. This chain's CDR3 is CASTPNRAETQYF. The CDR3 DNA follows: TGTGCCAGCACTCCTAACAGGGCAGAGACCCAGTACTTC.

This clonotype was recorded at least ten times. The V call is TRBV20-1, the J call TRBJ1-5; a possible D gene is TRBD1 (5 bases). The CDR3 has 15 residues. The V and J ends lost 1 base and 9 bases respectively, with 19 bases between them. The germline V gene has CDR1 DFQATT and CDR2 SNEGSKA (reference sequence). The CDR3 nucleotides read TGCAGTGCTAGAGCCTCAGGGTACGGGTTCGGGCCCCAGCATTTT. Its protein product is CSARASGYGFGPQHF.

Turning to this clonotype: Because the CDR3 is missing its conserved closing phenylalanine or tryptophan, this is likely a read error. The limits of the CDR3 on the DNA are not certain, so only TCRdb's listed CDR3 is given. This chain joins TRBV2 and TRBJ1-4; the table names TRBD1, a call not compared with the DNA. The germline V gene encodes CDR1 SNHLY and CDR2 FYNNEI. Ends included, the CDR3 has 10 residues. The chain's CDR3 is CASSAGGDLR.

In this sample, this clonotype turned up a few times. The V call is TRBV2, the J call TRBJ2-7; D assignment may be TRBD1 or TRBD2 (5 bases each). V lost 1 base, J lost 5 bases, and 12 bases lay in between. From germline, CDR1 is SNHLY and CDR2 FYNNEI. The CDR3 runs to 14 residues. The CDR3 DNA is TGTGCCAGCAGTGAAGAATTAAGGGACCACGAGCAGTACTTC. Protein: CASSEELRDHEQYF.

About this clonotype itself: One end of the junction does not line up with germline, which may come from a read error. The rearrangement joins TRBV10-3 to TRBJ2-2; the D is unclear. Germline V gene data show CDR1 as ENHRY and CDR2 as SYGVKD. The length of the CDR3 is 15 residues. The DNA for the CDR3 is TGTGCCAGCAGTTACTCCTATGCGAACACCGGGGAGCTGTTTTTT. It yields the protein CASSYSYANTGELFF.

V gene TRBV29-1 combines with J gene TRBJ2-5; perhaps TRBD1 as D (6 bases). Germline V gene lookup returns CDR1 SQVTM and CDR2 ANQGSEA. The CDR3 totals 12 residues. The V end lost 4 bases, the J end lost 7 bases, and 13 bases lay between the germline ends. CDR3 sequence (DNA): TGCAGCGTTGGGGGGCAAGGGTCGACCCAGTACTTC. Amino acid sequence: CSVGGQGSTQYF.

The chain joins TRBV29-1 to TRBJ2-7; 8 positions match TRBD1. Germline-derived CDR1 and CDR2 are SQVTM and ANQGSEA. J gave up 5 bases and V 8 bases, and 8 bases lay outside the gene matches. This CDR3 contains 12 residues. In nucleotides, the CDR3 is TGCAGCTTTGCGGACAGGGACCACGAGCAGTACTTC. This sequence encodes CSFADRDHEQYF.

The chain recombines TRBV5-1 with TRBJ2-2; D is ambiguous. Deletions cut 3 bases from V and 4 bases from J, with 7 bases between. The CDR3 covers 13 residues. Germline-derived CDR1 and CDR2 are SGHRS and YFSETQ. In DNA form, the CDR3 reads TGCGCCAGCAGCTCCCGTGCCACCGGGGAGCTGTTTTTT. Its protein is CASSSRATGELFF.

The J gene is TRBJ2-5, the V gene TRBV24-1; D call uncertain. V lost 4 bases to trimming and J lost 5 bases, with 19 bases between them. Germline CDR1 reads KGHDR; CDR2 reads SFDVKD. There are 16 residues in the CDR3. The CDR3: CATSDPRIGWRETQYF. The CDR3 bases are TGTGCCACCAGTGACCCGAGAATAGGGTGGCGGGAGACCCAGTACTTC.